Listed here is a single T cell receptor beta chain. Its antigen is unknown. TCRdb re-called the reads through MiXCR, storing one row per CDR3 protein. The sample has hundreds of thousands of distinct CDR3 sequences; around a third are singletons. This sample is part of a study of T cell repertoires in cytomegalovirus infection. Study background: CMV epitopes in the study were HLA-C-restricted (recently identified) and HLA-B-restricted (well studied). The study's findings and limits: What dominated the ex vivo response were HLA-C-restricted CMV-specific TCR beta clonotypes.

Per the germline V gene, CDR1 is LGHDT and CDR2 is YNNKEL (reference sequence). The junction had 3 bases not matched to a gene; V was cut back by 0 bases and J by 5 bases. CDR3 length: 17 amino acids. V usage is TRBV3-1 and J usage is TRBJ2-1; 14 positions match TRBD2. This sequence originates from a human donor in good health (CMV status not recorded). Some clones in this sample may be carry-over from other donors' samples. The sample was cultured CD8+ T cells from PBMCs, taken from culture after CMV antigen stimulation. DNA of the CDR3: TGTGCCAGCAGCCAAGAGGGACTAGCGGGGGTTCACAATGAGCAGTTCTTC. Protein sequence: CASSQEGLAGVHNEQFF.